These T cell receptor beta chains were read from a single sample in a study of long-term antiretroviral therapy in people with HIV. Measured with immunoSEQ multiplex PCR; TCRdb has only the in-frame clones, and not every one. This table has about 21,000 clones, 70% to 80% appearing once. Sequenced here: unsorted PBMCs, sampled 4.1 years after starting antiretroviral therapy. The receptors were gathered from a woman aged 40 to 55 with HIV. CDR3s include the opening cysteine and the closing phenylalanine or tryptophan. Fields, in order: V gene, clone size, D gene, J gene, CDR3 DNA, CDR3 protein. D genes are given only for firm matches. Only some rows state a clone size, as once, few, many or a class for expanded clones.

>TRBV7-2|-|-|TRBJ1-2
TGTGCCAGCAGCTCTGGGGGGCGGCGGTATGGCTACACCTTC
CASSSGGRRYGYTF
>TRBV7-8|-|-|TRBJ2-4
TGTGCCAGCAGCCCCGATCTGGGGGTAGTTCAGTACTTC
CASSPDLGVVQYF
>TRBV11-2|few|TRBD1|TRBJ2-5
TGTGCCAGCAGCTTAGGCCGACAGGGGGTTGGAGAGACCCAGTACTTC
CASSLGRQGVGETQYF
>TRBV30|-|TRBD2|TRBJ2-5
TGTGCCTGGAGTGTGGGGACTAGCGGGGTAGAGACCCAGTACTTC
CAWSVGTSGVETQYF
>TRBV5-1|-|-|TRBJ2-7
TGCGCCAGCAGCCCGGACAGAATCTCCTACGAGCAGTACTTC
CASSPDRISYEQYF
>TRBV2|few|-|TRBJ1-1
TGTGCCAGCAGGTCGGTCTCTGAAGCTTTCTTT
CASRSVSEAFF
>TRBV9|-|TRBD2|TRBJ2-2
TGTGCCAGCACCCCGGGGAGGGCGCGGAACACCGGGGAGCTGTTTTTT
CASTPGRARNTGELFF
>TRBV2|-|TRBD2|TRBJ2-1
TGTGCCAGCAGGTTCTTTAGCGGGACGGGAAGGGAGCAGTTCTTC
CASRFFSGTGREQFF
>TRBV5-1|-|-|TRBJ2-2
TGCGCCAGCAGCTTGGTCGGGTCCAACACCGGGGAGCTGTTTTTT
CASSLVGSNTGELFF
>TRBV30|-|-|TRBJ1-2
TGTGCCTGGCAGCAGGGTTGGGAAATGGTCGATGGCTACACCTTC
CAWQQGWEMVDGYTF
>TRBV7-2|-|TRBD1|TRBJ2-7
TGTGCCAGCAGCAAGCCCGGGACAGGATCCTACGAGCAGTACTTC
CASSKPGTGSYEQYF
>TRBV19|-|-|TRBJ2-3
TGTGCCAGCTCCCGGAGTACCCTCCCAGATACGCAGTATTTT
CASSRSTLPDTQYF
>TRBV25-1|once|-|TRBJ2-2
TGTGCCAGCAGGACAGTCCGGGGGCAGAACACCGGGGAGCTGTTTTTT
CASRTVRGQNTGELFF
>TRBV5-1|-|-|TRBJ1-6
TGCGCCAGCAAAGTTAATGGAGACCGGGTCACGGCCCTCCACTTT
CASKVNGDRVTALHF
>TRBV5-4|-|TRBD2|TRBJ2-3
TGTGCCAGCACGCGGGGGGCCAGCACAGATACGCAGTATTTT
CASTRGASTDTQYF
>TRBV11-3|few|TRBD1|TRBJ2-7
TGTGCCAGCAGCGGCCGGGACAGGGTCAACGAGCAGTACTTC
CASSGRDRVNEQYF
>TRBV9|few|-|TRBJ2-2
TGTGCCAGCAGCGTAGCTAGATGGGGCGGGGAGCTGTTTTTT
CASSVARWGGELFF
>TRBV7-6|-|TRBD2|TRBJ2-5
TGTGCCAGCAGCCCCACGGGACTACAAGAGACCCAGTACTTC
CASSPTGLQETQYF
>TRBV2|few|-|TRBJ1-2
TGTGCCAGCAGTGAAGTTCAAGCTAACTATGGCTACACCTTC
CASSEVQANYGYTF
>TRBV2|few|-|TRBJ1-5
TGTGCCAGCATCGAGGGGAGGGATCAGCCCCAGCATTTT
CASIEGRDQPQHF
>TRBV30|-|-|TRBJ2-1
TGTGCCTGGAGTGTACAAGTCTACAATGAGCAGTTCTTC
CAWSVQVYNEQFF
>TRBV5-1|-|-|TRBJ1-1
TGCGCCAGCAGCTTGGGAACAGCACCGCACACTGAAGCTTTCTTT
CASSLGTAPHTEAFF
>TRBV11-2|-|TRBD2|TRBJ2-1
TGTGCCAGCAGCTACGGGACTAGCGACTCCTACAATGAGCAGTTCTTC
CASSYGTSDSYNEQFF
>TRBV9|-|TRBD2|TRBJ2-3
TGTGCCAGCAGCCCCCGTGGTAGCGGGGGGTTCGCGGATACGCAGTATTTT
CASSPRGSGGFADTQYF
>TRBV4-1|few|-|TRBJ2-7
TGCGCCAGCAGCCCGTCCGGAGTGGAGCAGTACTTC
CASSPSGVEQYF
>TRBV14|-|-|TRBJ1-6
TGTGCCAGCAGCCCCCGGGGGGTCAATTCACCCCTCCACTTT
CASSPRGVNSPLHF
>TRBV5-1|-|-|TRBJ1-3
TGCGCCAGCAGCGCACAGGGTTCTGGAAACACCATATATTTT
CASSAQGSGNTIYF
>TRBV28|-|TRBD1|TRBJ2-7
TGTGCCAGCAGTTTACCCACCTTGACAGGGCTTTCCTACGAGCAGTACTTC
CASSLPTLTGLSYEQYF
>TRBV7-9|-|-|TRBJ2-7
TGTGCCAGCAGCCCCCGGGGCTCCTACGAGCAGTACTTC
CASSPRGSYEQYF
>TRBV7-9|-|-|TRBJ2-3
TGTGCCAGCAGCTTGACAGATACGCAGTATTTT
CASSLTDTQYF
>TRBV4-1|-|-|TRBJ2-2
TGCGCCAGCAGCCAAGATCGGGCCAGGCTTTCAGGGAACACCGGGGAGCTGTTTTTT
CASSQDRARLSGNTGELFF
>TRBV11-2|-|-|TRBJ2-7
TGTGCCAGCAGCTTAGATCCCGCAGGGGCCTACGAGCAGTACTTC
CASSLDPAGAYEQYF
>TRBV7-8|few|-|TRBJ1-5
TGTGCCAGCAGCTTAGGGGTGGGGGTCGGACAGCCCCAGCATTTT
CASSLGVGVGQPQHF
>TRBV7-7|-|TRBD1|TRBJ2-3
TGTGCCAGCAGCCTCGGGACAGGGTTAGATACGCAGTATTTT
CASSLGTGLDTQYF
>TRBV27|-|-|TRBJ1-6
TGTGCCAGCAGTTTAACAGGGCATAATTCACCCCTCCACTTT
CASSLTGHNSPLHF
>TRBV19|few|-|TRBJ1-5
TGTGCCAGTAGCCACCAGGGCGACCAGCCCCAGCATTTT
CASSHQGDQPQHF
>TRBV7-2|-|TRBD1|TRBJ1-4
TGTGCCAGCAGCCCCATTGACAGGGTTGGTGAAAAACTGTTTTTT
CASSPIDRVGEKLFF
>TRBV27|-|-|TRBJ1-1
TGTGCCAGCAGGCTCAGGGGAGGGGGGACTGAAGCTTTCTTT
CASRLRGGGTEAFF
>TRBV6-1|-|-|TRBJ1-5
TGTGCCAGCAGCGGAGGGGTTAGCAATCAGCCCCAGCATTTT
CASSGGVSNQPQHF
>TRBV4-1|-|-|TRBJ2-5
TGCGCCAGCAGCCAAGGGATATCCAAAGAGACCCAGTACTTC
CASSQGISKETQYF
>TRBV4-1|-|TRBD1|TRBJ1-3
TGCGCCAGCAGCCAACCATTGACAGGGAGTCGGAACACCATATATTTT
CASSQPLTGSRNTIYF
>TRBV28|-|-|TRBJ1-4
TGTGCCAGCAGACTCCAGGGTGAAAAACTGTTTTTT
CASRLQGEKLFF
>TRBV2|-|TRBD2|TRBJ2-1
TGTGCCAGCAGAGAACCGACTAGCGGGAGTGCCAATGAGCAGTTCTTC
CASREPTSGSANEQFF